The 9 T cell receptor beta chains below all came from one sample that was sequenced in a study of blood T cell repertoires in COVID-19. Clones were sequenced by immunoSEQ multiplex PCR, and TCRdb holds only the in-frame ones, with some missing. Of 40,000 or so clones listed, around four fifths are singletons. Sequencing used peripheral blood. All receptors come from a man between 50 and 59 years old with active COVID-19.

The chain employs TRBV28 and TRBJ1-3, with D possibly being TRBD1 (5 bases). Trimming stripped 2 bases from V and 2 bases from J, with 10 bases between. CDR1 and CDR2 from the germline V gene are MDHEN and SYDVKM. The CDR3 consists of 15 residues. The CDR3 sequence: CASSLSGGPGNTIYF. The CDR3 coding sequence is TGTGCCAGCAGTTTAAGCGGGGGACCTGGAAACACCATATATTTT.

This chain links TRBV5-1 with TRBJ2-7; TRBD2 matches at 11 bases. Germline CDR1 SGHRS, CDR2 YFSETQ. V lost 0 bases, J lost 1 base, and 0 bases stayed unmatched. The length of the CDR3 is 15 residues. This CDR3 is CASSLGLAGSYEQYF. The CDR3 DNA follows: TGCGCCAGCAGCTTGGGACTAGCGGGGTCCTACGAGCAGTACTTC.

V is TRBV4-1 and J is TRBJ1-1, with TRBD1 matching over 7 bases. J was trimmed by 4 bases and V by 4 bases; bases with no gene match: 3. This CDR3 spans 13 amino acids. Germline V gene data show CDR1 as MGHRA and CDR2 as YSYEKL. CDR3: CASSRQGGTEAFF. CDR3 nucleotides: TGCGCCAGCAGCCGTCAGGGGGGCACTGAAGCTTTCTTT.

The chain links TRBV6-5 to TRBJ1-1; no clear D. The V and J ends lost 0 bases and 1 base respectively, with 9 bases between them. There are 15 residues in the CDR3. Germline V gives CDR1 MNHEY, CDR2 SVGAGI. Written as DNA, the CDR3 is TGTGCCAGCAGTTACTCGGCAGGCTCGAACACTGAAGCTTTCTTT. Its protein product is CASSYSAGSNTEAFF.

The V call is TRBV10-3, the J call TRBJ2-2; 8 bases line up with TRBD1. Germline CDR1 ENHRY, CDR2 SYGVKD. The CDR3 extends over 15 amino acids. The junction had 7 bases not matched to a gene; V was cut back by 7 bases and J by 3 bases. This CDR3 is CAIKSGTGHTGELFF. The DNA for the CDR3 is TGTGCCATCAAGTCCGGGACAGGACACACCGGGGAGCTGTTTTTT.

This chain connects TRBV7-6 to TRBJ2-2; 13 positions agree with TRBD2. CDR3 size: 16 residues. Looked up from germline, CDR1 is SGHVS and CDR2 is FNYEAQ. Trimming removed 5 bases from V and 6 bases from J; junction bases left unmatched: 6. The CDR3 region is CASSPTSGGASGELFF. In DNA, the CDR3 is TGTGCCAGCAGCCCAACTAGCGGGGGGGCATCCGGGGAGCTGTTTTTT. The full variable domain, in which reference TRBV7-6 and TRBJ2-2 provide the parts outside the CDR3, is GAGVSQSPRYKVTKRGQDVALRCDPISGHVSLYWYRQALGQGPEFLTYFNYEAQQDKSGLPNDRFSAERPEGSISTLTIQRTEQRDSAMYRCASSPTSGGASGELFFGEGSRLTVL.

The V and J genes are TRBV16 and TRBJ1-1; 7 bases agree with TRBD1. Germline CDR1 is KGHSY and CDR2 is FQNENV. V gave up 5 bases and J gave up 7 bases; unmatched junction bases: 13. This CDR3 region has 15 residues. DNA of the CDR3: TGTGCCAGCAGCGAAATCGCCGTGGGACAGCTTGAAGCTTTCTTT. It translates to CASSEIAVGQLEAFF.

The J gene is TRBJ2-4, the V gene TRBV5-4, with D possibly matching TRBD1 (6 bases). The germline CDR1 and CDR2 sequences are SGHNT and YYREEE (reference sequence). The CDR3 runs 16 residues. V dropped 4 bases and J dropped 9 bases, with 23 bases sitting between them. The CDR3 DNA follows: TGTGCCAGCAGCCAGGACAGTTTTGGGGCCCTTGGCATTCAGTACTTC. Encoded protein: CASSQDSFGALGIQYF.

This clone was seen more than once but under ten times. The rearrangement joins TRBV5-6 to TRBJ2-2, with D tentatively TRBD2 (7 bases). Trimming left V 0 bases short and J 5 bases short, with 14 bases between. Germline V CDR1 and CDR2: SGHDT, YYEEEE. The CDR3 runs 16 residues. CDR3 nucleotide sequence: TGTGCCAGCAGCTTGGCCGCGGGGGCGAGAACCGGGGAGCTGTTTTTT. Amino acids: CASSLAAGARTGELFF.